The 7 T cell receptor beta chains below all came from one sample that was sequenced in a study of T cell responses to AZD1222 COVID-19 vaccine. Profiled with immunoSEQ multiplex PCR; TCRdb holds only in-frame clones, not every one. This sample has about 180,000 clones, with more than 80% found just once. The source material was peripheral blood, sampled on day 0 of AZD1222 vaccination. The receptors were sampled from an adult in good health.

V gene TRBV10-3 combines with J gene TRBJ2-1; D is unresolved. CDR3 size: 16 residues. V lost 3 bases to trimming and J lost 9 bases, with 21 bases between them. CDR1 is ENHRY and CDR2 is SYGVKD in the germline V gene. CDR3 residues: CAISEKIQDNTSEQFF. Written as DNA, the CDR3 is TGTGCCATCAGTGAAAAGATACAAGATAATACAAGTGAGCAGTTCTTC.

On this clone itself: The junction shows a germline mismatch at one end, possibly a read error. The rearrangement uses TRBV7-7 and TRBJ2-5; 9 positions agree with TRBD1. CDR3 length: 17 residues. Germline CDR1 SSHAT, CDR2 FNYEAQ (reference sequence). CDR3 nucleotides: TGTGCTAGCAGCTTAGGGCTTACGACAGGGGGGCAAGAGACCCAGTACTTC. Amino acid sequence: CASSLGLTTGGQETQYF.

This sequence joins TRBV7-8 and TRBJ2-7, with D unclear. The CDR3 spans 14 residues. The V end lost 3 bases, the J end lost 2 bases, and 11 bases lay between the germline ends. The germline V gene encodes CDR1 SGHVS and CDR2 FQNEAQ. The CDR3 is CASSFEGSTYEQYF. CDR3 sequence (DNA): TGTGCCAGCAGCTTTGAAGGAAGCACCTACGAGCAGTACTTC.

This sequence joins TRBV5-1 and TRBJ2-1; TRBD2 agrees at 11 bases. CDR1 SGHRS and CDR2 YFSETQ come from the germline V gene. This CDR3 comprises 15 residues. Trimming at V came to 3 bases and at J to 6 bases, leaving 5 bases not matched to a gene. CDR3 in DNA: TGCGCCAGCAGCTGGGGGACTAGCGGATTCAATGAGCAGTTCTTC. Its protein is CASSWGTSGFNEQFF.

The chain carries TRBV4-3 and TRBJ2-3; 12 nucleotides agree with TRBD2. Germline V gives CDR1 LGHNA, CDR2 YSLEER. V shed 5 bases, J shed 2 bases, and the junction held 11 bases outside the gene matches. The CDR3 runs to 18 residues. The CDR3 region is CASSAGTSGRTFTDTQYF. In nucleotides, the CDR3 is TGCGCCAGCAGCGCAGGGACTAGCGGGCGAACCTTCACAGATACGCAGTATTTT.

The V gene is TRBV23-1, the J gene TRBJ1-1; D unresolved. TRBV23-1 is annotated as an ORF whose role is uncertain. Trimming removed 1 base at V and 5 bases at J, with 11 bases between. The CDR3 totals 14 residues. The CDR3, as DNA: TGCGCCAGCAGTCAATATTGGTTCCGGACTGAAGCTTTCTTT. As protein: CASSQYWFRTEAFF.

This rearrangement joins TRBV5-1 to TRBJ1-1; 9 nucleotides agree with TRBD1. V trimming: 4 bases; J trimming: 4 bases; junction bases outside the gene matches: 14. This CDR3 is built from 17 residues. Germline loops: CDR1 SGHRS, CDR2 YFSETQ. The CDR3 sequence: CASSPGPLGQGITEAFF. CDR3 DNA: TGCGCCAGCAGCCCCGGCCCACTGGGACAGGGTATCACTGAAGCTTTCTTT.